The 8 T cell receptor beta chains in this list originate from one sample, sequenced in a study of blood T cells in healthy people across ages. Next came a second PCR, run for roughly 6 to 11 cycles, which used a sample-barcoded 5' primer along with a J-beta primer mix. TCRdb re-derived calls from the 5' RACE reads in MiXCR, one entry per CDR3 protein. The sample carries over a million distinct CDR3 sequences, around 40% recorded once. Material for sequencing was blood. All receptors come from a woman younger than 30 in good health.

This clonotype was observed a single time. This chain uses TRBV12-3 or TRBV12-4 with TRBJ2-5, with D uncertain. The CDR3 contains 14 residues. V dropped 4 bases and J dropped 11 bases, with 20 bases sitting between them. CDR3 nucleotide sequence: TGTGCCAGCAGTTCTGGAACTATCATAGGTGAGCAGTACTTC. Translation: CASSSGTIIGEQYF.

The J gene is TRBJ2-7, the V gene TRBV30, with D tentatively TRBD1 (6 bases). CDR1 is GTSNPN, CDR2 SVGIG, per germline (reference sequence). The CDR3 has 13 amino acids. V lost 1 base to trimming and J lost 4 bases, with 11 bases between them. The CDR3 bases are TGTGCCTGGAGTGCCGGGACAAAGTACGAGCAGTACTTC. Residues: CAWSAGTKYEQYF.

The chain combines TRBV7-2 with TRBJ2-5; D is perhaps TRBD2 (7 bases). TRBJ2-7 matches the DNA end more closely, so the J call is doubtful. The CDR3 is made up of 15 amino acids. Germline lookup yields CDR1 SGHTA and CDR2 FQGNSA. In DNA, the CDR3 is TGTGCCAGCAGCCCACTAGTGGGGGGGCCCCACGAGCAGTACTTC. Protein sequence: CASSPLVGGPHEQYF.

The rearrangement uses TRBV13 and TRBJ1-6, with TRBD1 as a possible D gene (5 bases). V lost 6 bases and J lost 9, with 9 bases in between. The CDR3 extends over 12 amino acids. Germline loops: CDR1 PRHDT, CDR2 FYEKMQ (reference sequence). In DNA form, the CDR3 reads TGTGCCAGCAGAATAGGGGCTTCACCCCTCCACTTT. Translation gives CASRIGASPLHF.

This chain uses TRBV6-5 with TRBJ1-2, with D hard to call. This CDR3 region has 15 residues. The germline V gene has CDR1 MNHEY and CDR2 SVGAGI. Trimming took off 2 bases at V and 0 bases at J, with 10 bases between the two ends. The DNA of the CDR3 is TGTGCCAGCAGTTACGACGGAAATTCTAACTATGGCTACACCTTC. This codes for CASSYDGNSNYGYTF.

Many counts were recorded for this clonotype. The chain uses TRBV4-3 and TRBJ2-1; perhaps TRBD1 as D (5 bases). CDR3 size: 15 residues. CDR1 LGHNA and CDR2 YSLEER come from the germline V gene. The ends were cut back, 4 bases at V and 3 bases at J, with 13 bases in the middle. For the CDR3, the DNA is TGCGCCAGCAGCCCGGATGGGGCCGACTACAATGAGCAGTTCTTC. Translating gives CASSPDGADYNEQFF.

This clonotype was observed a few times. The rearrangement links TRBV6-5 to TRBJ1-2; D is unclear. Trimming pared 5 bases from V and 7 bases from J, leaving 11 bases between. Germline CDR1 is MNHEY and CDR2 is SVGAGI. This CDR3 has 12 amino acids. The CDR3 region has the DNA TGTGCCAGCAGTACCGGGAGGAGTGGCTACACCTTC. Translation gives CASSTGRSGYTF.

CDR3 nucleotide sequence: TGTGCCAGCAGTGAAGGGGGCACACACTACCTCTCTGGGGCCAACGTCCTGACTTTC. Its translation: CASSEGGTHYLSGANVLTF. The chain combines TRBV9 with TRBJ2-6; TRBD1 aligns across 7 bases. This CDR3 is built from 19 residues. The junction had 14 bases not matched to a gene; V was cut back by 5 bases and J by 0 bases. The germline CDR1 and CDR2 sequences are SGDLS and YYNGEE. Full variable domain (missing parts from reference TRBV9 and TRBJ2-6): DSGVTQTPKHLITATGQRVTLRCSPRSGDLSVYWYQQSLDQGLQFLIQYYNGEERAKGNILERFSAQQFPDLHSELNLSSLELGDSALYFCASSEGGTHYLSGANVLTFGAGSRLTVL.